This T cell receptor beta chain was sequenced in a study of CD8 T cells in Susac syndrome. The wider study: Treatment status at blood draw for the Susac syndrome patients was therapy-naive, corticosteroids, or intravenous immunoglobulin alone.

With random hexamers, roughly 0.45 to 1 ug RNA was reverse transcribed. One entry per CDR3 protein results from TCRdb running MiXCR on the immunoSEQ multiplex PCR reads. Among 150,000 or so distinct CDR3 sequences, about 96% were seen once, and the ten largest hold around 0.12%. Peripheral blood CD8+ and CD4+ T cells were profiled by TCR beta sequencing. The patients with Susac syndrome were individuals who fulfilled the recently defined diagnostic criteria for disease that was either definite or probable. The CD8+ and CD4+ T cells were isolated magnetically using a negative isolation approach, whereas the TEMRA cells were enriched by FACS. The CDR3 covers 15 residues. With 2 bases removed from V and 2 bases from J, the gap between germline ends came to 13 bases. Germline CDR1 reads SGDLS; CDR2 reads YYNGEE.

The receptor comes from a human donor with Susac syndrome. The chain is built from TRBV9 and TRBJ2-5, with D possibly being TRBD1 (5 bases). The sample was CD4+ T cells from PBMCs. This CDR3 is CASSVGAGIQETQYF. Written as DNA, the CDR3 is TGTGCCAGCAGCGTGGGTGCAGGGATACAAGAGACCCAGTACTTC.